Below, 8 T cell receptor beta chains from the same sample are listed, as sequenced in a study of shared clonotypes between healthy human individuals. This table comes from immunoSEQ multiplex PCR, and its TCRdb copy is limited to in-frame clones, with some not included. The profile shows about 820,000 clones, approximately 92% of them singletons. Terminally differentiated effector memory CD45RA+ cells were excluded by CCR7 positive selection of CD45RO-negative cells. Material: naive CD8+ T cells sorted from blood. The receptors originated from a man aged 25 to 45 in good health.

This clone was counted only a few times. The sample carries other DNA sequences with the same CDR3. The gene calls are TRBV2 and TRBJ1-5; D remains ambiguous. Per the germline V gene, CDR1 is SNHLY and CDR2 is FYNNEI. V was trimmed by 11 bases and J by 7 bases, leaving 6 bases between them. There are 9 residues in the CDR3. CDR3 sequence reads: CASGQPQHF. CDR3 nucleotides: TGTGCCTCAGGACAGCCCCAGCATTTT.

The rearrangement joins TRBV7-6 to TRBJ2-2; 15 bases are shared with TRBD2. The CDR3 runs to 17 residues. V shed 5 bases, J shed 5 bases, and the junction held 6 bases outside the gene matches. Germline V CDR1 and CDR2: SGHVS, FNYEAQ. The CDR3 DNA reads TGTGCCAGCAGCCACGGACTAGCGGGAGGGTATACCGGGGAGCTGTTTTTT. Translated: CASSHGLAGGYTGELFF.

The chain is built from TRBV14 and TRBJ1-2; no firm D call. Germline-derived CDR1 and CDR2 are SGHDN and FVKESK. Trimming removed 4 bases at V and 6 bases at J, with 15 bases between. CDR3 length equals 14 residues. This chain's CDR3 is CASSPIGNRHGYTF. The CDR3 bases are TGTGCCAGCAGCCCTATCGGTAACCGGCATGGCTACACCTTC.

The chain combines TRBV25-1 with TRBJ1-2; D is unclear. The CDR3 totals 13 residues. V was clipped by 10 bases and J by 0 bases, with 12 bases between them. Germline-derived CDR1 and CDR2 are MGHDK and SYGVNS. CDR3 region: CATPQKANYGYTF. CDR3 DNA sequence: TGTGCCACCCCGCAGAAAGCTAACTATGGCTACACCTTC.

Notes on this clone: Other DNA sequences in the sample encode the same CDR3. The genes are TRBV27 and TRBJ2-1, with D tentatively TRBD1 or TRBD2 (5 bases each). Trimming left V 6 bases short and J 0 bases short, with 9 bases between. This CDR3 is 14 amino acids long. CDR1 is MNHEY, CDR2 SMNVEV, per germline (reference sequence). The CDR3 DNA reads TGTGCCAGCAGCCCAGGGAGCTCCTACAATGAGCAGTTCTTC. Translated, it gives CASSPGSSYNEQFF.

The J gene is TRBJ2-7, the V gene TRBV7-9, with a possible D match to TRBD2 (5 bases). Germline values: CDR1 SEHNR, CDR2 FQNEAQ (reference sequence). The CDR3 is 15 amino acids. Trimming shortened V by 3 bases and J by 6 bases, and 18 bases separated the two germline ends. The CDR3 region has the DNA TGTGCCAGCAGCTTCCCCGCCGCGGGTATCAGCGAGCAGTACTTC. It yields the protein CASSFPAAGISEQYF. Combining the CDR3 with reference TRBV7-9 and TRBJ2-7 gives the whole variable domain DTGVSQNPRHKITKRGQNVTFRCDPISEHNRLYWYRQTLGQGPEFLTYFQNEAQLEKSRLLSDRFSAERPKGSFSTLEIQRTEQGDSAMYLCASSFPAAGISEQYFGPGTRLTVT.

The CDR3 nucleotides read TGTGCCAGCAGCTCGGACCCACTAGCCTACGAGCAGTACTTC. Its translation: CASSSDPLAYEQYF. The gene calls are TRBV7-3 and TRBJ2-7, with D possibly TRBD2 on 5 matching bases. The CDR3 runs to 14 residues. CDR1 is SGHTA, CDR2 FQGTGA, per germline. Trimming pared 4 bases from V and 2 bases from J, leaving 12 bases between.

The chain combines TRBV27 with TRBJ2-2, with D unclear. The CDR3 runs 15 residues. Germline V lookup: CDR1 MNHEY, CDR2 SMNVEV (reference sequence). Trimming pared 6 bases from V and 5 bases from J, leaving 16 bases between. CDR3 region: CASSRRQLRTGELFF. CDR3 DNA sequence: TGTGCCAGCAGCCGTAGACAACTACGAACCGGGGAGCTGTTTTTT.